This T cell receptor beta chain was retrieved from a study of T cell changes during pregnancy in multiple sclerosis. The germline V gene has CDR1 SQVTM and CDR2 ANQGSEA. This CDR3 region has 13 residues. Trimming cost V 7 bases and J 5 bases; bases outside gene matches: 8. Some clones are missing from TCRdb's copy, which holds only in-frame ones; the method was immunoSEQ multiplex PCR. The data contain about 44,000 clones, 96% of them singletons. This material consisted of peripheral blood, taken in the second trimester of pregnancy. J is TRBJ2-3 and V is TRBV29-1, with 8 bases matching TRBD1. The receptor was derived from a female donor with multiple sclerosis, enrolled in a pregnancy study. For the CDR3, the DNA is TGCAGCGGTCGACAGGGGTGGAGAGATACGCAGTATTTT. Encoded protein: CSGRQGWRDTQYF.